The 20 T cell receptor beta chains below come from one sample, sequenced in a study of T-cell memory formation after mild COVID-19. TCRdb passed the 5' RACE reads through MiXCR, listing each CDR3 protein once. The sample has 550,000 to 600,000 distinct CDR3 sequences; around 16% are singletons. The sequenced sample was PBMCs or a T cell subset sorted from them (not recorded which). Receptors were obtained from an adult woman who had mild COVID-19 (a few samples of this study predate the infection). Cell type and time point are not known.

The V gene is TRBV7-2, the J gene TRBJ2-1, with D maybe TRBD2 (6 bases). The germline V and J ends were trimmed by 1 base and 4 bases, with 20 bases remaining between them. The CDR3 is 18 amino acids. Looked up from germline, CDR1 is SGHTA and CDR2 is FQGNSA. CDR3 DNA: TGTGCCAGCAGCTTAGGTCGCGGAAGCGGGTCGGTTTACAATGAGCAGTTCTTC. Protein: CASSLGRGSGSVYNEQFF.

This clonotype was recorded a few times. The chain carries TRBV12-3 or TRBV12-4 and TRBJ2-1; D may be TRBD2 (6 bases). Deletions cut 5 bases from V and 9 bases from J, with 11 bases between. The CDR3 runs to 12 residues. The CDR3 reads CASSPPGVEQFF. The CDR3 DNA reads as TGTGCCAGCAGTCCCCCGGGGGTTGAGCAGTTCTTC.

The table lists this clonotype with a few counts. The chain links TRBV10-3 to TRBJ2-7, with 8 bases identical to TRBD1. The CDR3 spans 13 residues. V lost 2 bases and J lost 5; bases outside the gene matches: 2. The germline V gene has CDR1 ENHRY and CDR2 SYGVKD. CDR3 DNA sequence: TGTGCCATCAGTGAGGGACAGGGTAACGAGCAGTACTTC. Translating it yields CAISEGQGNEQYF.

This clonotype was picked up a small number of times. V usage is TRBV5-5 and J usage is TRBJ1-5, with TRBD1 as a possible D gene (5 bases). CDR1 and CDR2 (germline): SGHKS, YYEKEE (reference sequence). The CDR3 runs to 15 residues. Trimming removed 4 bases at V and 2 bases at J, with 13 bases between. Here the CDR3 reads CASSPVGGGNQPQHF. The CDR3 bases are TGTGCCAGCAGCCCCGTTGGGGGGGGCAATCAGCCCCAGCATTTT.

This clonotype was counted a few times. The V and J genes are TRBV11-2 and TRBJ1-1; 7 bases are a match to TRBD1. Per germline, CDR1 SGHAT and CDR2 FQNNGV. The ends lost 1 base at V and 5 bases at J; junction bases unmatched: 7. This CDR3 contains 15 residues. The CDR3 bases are TGTGCCAGCAGCTTAGCCCCAGGGGGGATTACTGAAGCTTTCTTT. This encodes CASSLAPGGITEAFF.

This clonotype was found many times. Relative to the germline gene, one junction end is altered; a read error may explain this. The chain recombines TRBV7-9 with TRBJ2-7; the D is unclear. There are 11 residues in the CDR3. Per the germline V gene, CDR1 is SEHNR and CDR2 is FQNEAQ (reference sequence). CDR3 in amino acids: CASSLHYEQYF. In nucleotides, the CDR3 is TGCGCCAGCAGCTTGCACTACGAGCAGTACTTC.

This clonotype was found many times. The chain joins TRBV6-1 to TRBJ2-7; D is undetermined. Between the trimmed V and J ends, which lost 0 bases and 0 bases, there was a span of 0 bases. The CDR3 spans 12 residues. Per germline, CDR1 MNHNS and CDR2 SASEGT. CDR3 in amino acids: CASSEASYEQYF. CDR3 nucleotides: TGTGCCAGCAGTGAAGCCTCCTACGAGCAGTACTTC.

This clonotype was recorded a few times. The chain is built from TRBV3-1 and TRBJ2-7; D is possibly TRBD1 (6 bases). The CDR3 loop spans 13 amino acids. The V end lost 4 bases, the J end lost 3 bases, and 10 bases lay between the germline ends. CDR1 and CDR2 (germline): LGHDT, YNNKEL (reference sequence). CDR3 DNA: TGTGCCAGCAGCCCTATGGACAGCTACGAGCAGTACTTC. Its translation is CASSPMDSYEQYF.

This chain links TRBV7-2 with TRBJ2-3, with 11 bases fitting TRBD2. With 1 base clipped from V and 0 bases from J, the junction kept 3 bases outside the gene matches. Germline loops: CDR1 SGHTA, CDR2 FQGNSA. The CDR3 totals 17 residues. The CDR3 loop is CASSLDGLAGSTDTQYF. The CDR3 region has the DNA TGTGCCAGCAGCTTAGATGGACTAGCGGGCAGCACAGATACGCAGTATTTT.

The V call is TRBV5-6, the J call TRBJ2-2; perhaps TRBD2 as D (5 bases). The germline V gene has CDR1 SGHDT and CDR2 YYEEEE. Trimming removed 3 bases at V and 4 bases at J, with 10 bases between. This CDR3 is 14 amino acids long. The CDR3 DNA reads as TGTGCCAGCAGCTCAGATGAGGGCACCGGGGAGCTGTTTTTT. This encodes CASSSDEGTGELFF.

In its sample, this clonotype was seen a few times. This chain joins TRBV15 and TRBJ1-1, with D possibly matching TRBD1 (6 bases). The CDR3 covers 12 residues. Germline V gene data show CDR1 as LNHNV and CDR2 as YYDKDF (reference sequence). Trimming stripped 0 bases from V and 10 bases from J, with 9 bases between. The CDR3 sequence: CATSRETGGAFF. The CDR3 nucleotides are TGTGCCACCAGCAGAGAGACAGGTGGAGCTTTCTTT.

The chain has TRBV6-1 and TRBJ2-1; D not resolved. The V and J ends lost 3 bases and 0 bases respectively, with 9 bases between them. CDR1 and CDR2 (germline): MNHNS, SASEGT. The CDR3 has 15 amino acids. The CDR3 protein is CASSDRPSSYNEQFF. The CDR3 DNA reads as TGTGCCAGCAGTGACAGACCGAGCTCCTACAATGAGCAGTTCTTC.

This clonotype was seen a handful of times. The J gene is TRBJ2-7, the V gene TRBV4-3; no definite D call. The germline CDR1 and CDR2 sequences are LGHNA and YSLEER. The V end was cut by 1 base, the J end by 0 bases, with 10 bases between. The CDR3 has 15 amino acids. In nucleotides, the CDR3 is TGCGCCAGCAGCCAAGTTGGGAACAACTCCTACGAGCAGTACTTC. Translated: CASSQVGNNSYEQYF.

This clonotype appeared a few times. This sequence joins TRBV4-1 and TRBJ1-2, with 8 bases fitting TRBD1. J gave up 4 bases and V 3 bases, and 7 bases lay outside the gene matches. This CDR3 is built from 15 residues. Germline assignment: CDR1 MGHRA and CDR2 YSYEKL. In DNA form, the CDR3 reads TGCGCCAGCAGCCACCCGGGACAGGAGCTCTATGGCTACACCTTC. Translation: CASSHPGQELYGYTF.

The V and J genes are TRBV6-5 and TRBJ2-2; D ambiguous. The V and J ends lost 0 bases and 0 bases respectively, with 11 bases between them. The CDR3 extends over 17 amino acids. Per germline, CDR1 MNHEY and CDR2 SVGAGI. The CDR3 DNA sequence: TGTGCCAGCAGTTACTCGATGGCCATCGCGAACACCGGGGAGCTGTTTTTT. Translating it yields CASSYSMAIANTGELFF.

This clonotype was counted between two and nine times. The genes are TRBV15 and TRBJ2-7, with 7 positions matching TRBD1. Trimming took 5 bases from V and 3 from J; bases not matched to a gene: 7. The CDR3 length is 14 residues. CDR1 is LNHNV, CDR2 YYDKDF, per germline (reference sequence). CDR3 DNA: TGTGCCACCAGCGAAGGACAGGCGATCTACGAGCAGTACTTC. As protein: CATSEGQAIYEQYF.

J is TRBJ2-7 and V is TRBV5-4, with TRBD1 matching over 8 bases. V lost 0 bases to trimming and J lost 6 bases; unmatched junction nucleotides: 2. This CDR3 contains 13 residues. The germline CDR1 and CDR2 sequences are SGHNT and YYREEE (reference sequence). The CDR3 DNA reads TGTGCCAGCAGCTTGGCAGGGGGCCTCGAGCAGTACTTC. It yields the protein CASSLAGGLEQYF.

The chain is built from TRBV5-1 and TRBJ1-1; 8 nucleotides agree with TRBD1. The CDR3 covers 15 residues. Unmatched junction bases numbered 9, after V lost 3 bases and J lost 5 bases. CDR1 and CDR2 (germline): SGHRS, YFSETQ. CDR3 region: CASSSRTGSLTEAFF. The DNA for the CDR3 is TGCGCCAGCAGCTCAAGGACAGGGAGTCTTACTGAAGCTTTCTTT.

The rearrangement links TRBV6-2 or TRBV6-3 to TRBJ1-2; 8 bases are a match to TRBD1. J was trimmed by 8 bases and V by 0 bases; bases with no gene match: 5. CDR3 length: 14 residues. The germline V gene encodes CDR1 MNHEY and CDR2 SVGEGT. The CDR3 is CASSYSGQGEGYTF. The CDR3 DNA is TGTGCCAGCAGTTACTCCGGACAGGGTGAGGGCTACACCTTC.

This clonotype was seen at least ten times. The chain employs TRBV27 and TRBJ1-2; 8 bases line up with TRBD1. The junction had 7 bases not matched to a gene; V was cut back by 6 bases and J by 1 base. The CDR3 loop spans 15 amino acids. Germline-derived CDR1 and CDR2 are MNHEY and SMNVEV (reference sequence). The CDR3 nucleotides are TGTGCCAGCAGCTGGGACAGGTTGGATAACTATGGCTACACCTTC. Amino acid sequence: CASSWDRLDNYGYTF.